The 30 T cell receptor beta chains reported below all come from one sample, sequenced in a study of blood T cell repertoires in COVID-19. The assay was immunoSEQ multiplex PCR, and TCRdb's table has in-frame clones only and misses some. The sample yields under 200,000 clones, roughly 80% seen once. The sequencing sample was made of peripheral blood. These TCRs come from a human donor with acute or convalescent COVID-19. The donor label of this sample is uncertain.

The chain employs TRBV6-2 or TRBV6-3 and TRBJ1-2; the match to TRBD1 covers 7 bases. The length of the CDR3 is 14 residues. The germline V gene has CDR1 MNHEY and CDR2 SVGEGT. J lost 5 bases, V lost 5 bases, and 8 bases had no gene match. The chain's CDR3 is CASSETGNGYGYTF. CDR3 sequence (DNA): TGTGCCAGCAGTGAGACAGGGAACGGGTATGGCTACACCTTC.

V usage is TRBV6-5 and J usage is TRBJ1-1; 8 bases map to TRBD1. The V segment lost 3 bases and the J segment 5 bases; nucleotides outside the gene matches: 11. CDR3 length equals 16 residues. Germline V gives CDR1 MNHEY, CDR2 SVGAGI. CDR3 coding DNA: TGTGCCAGCAGTTATACATCCACAGGGGGAGGGACTGAAGCTTTCTTT. Amino acids: CASSYTSTGGGTEAFF.

This clone showed up just a few times. The chain links TRBV2 to TRBJ1-4; 7 positions match TRBD1. The CDR3 loop spans 14 amino acids. In germline, CDR1 is SNHLY, CDR2 FYNNEI. The junction had 9 bases not matched to a gene; V was cut back by 6 bases and J by 8 bases. The CDR3: CASSLTDRQEKLFF. CDR3 nucleotide sequence: TGTGCCAGCAGCCTAACGGACAGGCAGGAAAAACTGTTTTTT.

The rearrangement links TRBV2 to TRBJ2-2; a possible D gene is TRBD2 (6 bases). Germline V gene lookup returns CDR1 SNHLY and CDR2 FYNNEI. Between the trimmed V and J ends, which lost 3 bases and 7 bases, there was a span of 12 bases. The CDR3 has 14 amino acids. The CDR3 region is CASSEEGFGGELFF. Written as DNA, the CDR3 is TGTGCCAGCAGTGAGGAGGGATTTGGCGGGGAGCTGTTTTTT.

This clone was observed once. V and J are TRBV19 and TRBJ1-1; D possibly corresponds to TRBD1 (6 bases). The V end lost 6 bases, the J end lost 0 bases, and 11 bases lay between the germline ends. The V gene's germline CDR1 is LNHDA and CDR2 SQIVND (reference sequence). This CDR3 spans 14 amino acids. This CDR3 is CASRSGQLNTEAFF. Here the CDR3 DNA reads TGTGCCAGTAGATCGGGACAATTGAACACTGAAGCTTTCTTT.

This clone was counted once. J is TRBJ2-5 and V is TRBV6-5, with 13 positions matching TRBD2. This CDR3 comprises 15 residues. The J segment lost 5 bases and the V segment lost 10 bases, leaving 10 bases of the junction unmatched. The germline V gene has CDR1 MNHEY and CDR2 SVGAGI. CDR3: CATRQRTSGSETQYF. DNA of the CDR3: TGTGCCACCCGGCAGAGGACTAGCGGGAGTGAGACCCAGTACTTC.

The V call is TRBV5-1, the J call TRBJ2-7; 9 bases agree with TRBD1. V lost 3 bases, J lost 2 bases, and 6 bases stayed unmatched. Germline V gene lookup returns CDR1 SGHRS and CDR2 YFSETQ. This CDR3 has 15 residues. CDR3 nucleotide sequence: TGCGCCAGCAGCTATACAGGGGGCCCGACCTACGAGCAGTACTTC. This encodes CASSYTGGPTYEQYF.

The table lists this clone with a few counts. This chain connects TRBV6-5 to TRBJ2-1, with D perhaps matching TRBD1 (7 bases). The V gene's germline CDR1 is MNHEY and CDR2 SVGAGI. The V gene lost 2 bases and the J gene lost 7 bases, with 15 bases spanning the gap. This CDR3 has 15 amino acids. CDR3 loop: CASSYLTQGRNEQFF. The CDR3 DNA is TGTGCCAGCAGTTACCTCACACAGGGGAGGAATGAGCAGTTCTTC.

This clone has just one count. V usage is TRBV7-9 and J usage is TRBJ1-4; 9 bases line up with TRBD1. V was clipped by 5 bases and J by 7 bases; unmatched bases: 8. This CDR3 comprises 15 residues. Germline lookup yields CDR1 SEHNR and CDR2 FQNEAQ (reference sequence). In DNA, the CDR3 is TGTGCCAGCAGCCGGACAGGGGAGGGAGGTGAAAAACTGTTTTTT. Translation: CASSRTGEGGEKLFF.

In this sample, this clone turned up a few times. This chain joins TRBV19 and TRBJ1-6; the D gene is possibly TRBD1 (5 bases). Trimming removed 3 bases at V and 7 bases at J, with 10 bases between. Germline assignment: CDR1 LNHDA and CDR2 SQIVND (reference sequence). The CDR3 spans 14 residues. This CDR3 reads CASSILAGNSPLHF. In DNA form, the CDR3 reads TGTGCCAGTAGTATTCTGGCAGGGAATTCACCCCTCCACTTT.

The chain links TRBV7-3 to TRBJ2-3; TRBD2 is a possible D gene (6 bases). Germline V gene data show CDR1 as SGHTA and CDR2 as FQGTGA. Trimming took 6 bases from V and 6 from J, leaving 10 bases between them. The CDR3 loop spans 12 amino acids. The CDR3 protein is CASSSGEDTQYF. In nucleotides, the CDR3 is TGTGCCAGCAGTTCGGGGGAGGATACGCAGTATTTT. The full variable domain, completed using reference TRBV7-3 and TRBJ2-3, is GAGVSQTPSNKVTEKGKYVELRCDPISGHTALYWYRQSLGQGPEFLIYFQGTGAADDSGLPNDRFFAVRPEGSVSTLKIQRTERGDSAVYLCASSSGEDTQYFGPGTRLTVL.

This chain connects TRBV12-3 or TRBV12-4 to TRBJ2-1; weak D call: TRBD2 (5 bases). V was trimmed by 0 bases and J by 15 bases, leaving 12 bases between them. The length of the CDR3 is 12 residues. This chain's CDR3 is CASSLAWESTFF. The CDR3 region has the DNA TGTGCCAGCAGTTTAGCGTGGGAGAGCACGTTCTTC.

The rearrangement uses TRBV19 and TRBJ1-6; D is undetermined. The V end was cut by 3 bases, the J end by 5 bases, with 8 bases between. CDR3 length: 14 residues. Looked up from germline, CDR1 is LNHDA and CDR2 is SQIVND (reference sequence). The CDR3 loop is CASSIPTNNSPLHF. The DNA for the CDR3 is TGTGCCAGTAGTATCCCGACAAATAATTCACCCCTCCACTTT.

This clone was seen a few times. The chain links TRBV30 to TRBJ2-1; 8 bases align to TRBD2. CDR1 GTSNPN and CDR2 SVGIG come from the germline V gene (reference sequence). The CDR3 consists of 16 residues. Trimming cost V 2 bases and J 3 bases; bases outside gene matches: 9. CDR3 sequence: CAWSTFSGIFYNEQFF. The CDR3 DNA is TGTGCCTGGAGTACCTTTAGCGGGATTTTCTACAATGAGCAGTTCTTC. Full variable domain (missing parts from reference TRBV30 and TRBJ2-1): SQTIHQWPATLVQPVGSPLSLECTVEGTSNPNLYWYRQAAGRGLQLLFYSVGIGQISSEVPQNLSASRPQDRQFILSSKKLLLSDSGFYLCAWSTFSGIFYNEQFFGPGTRLTVL.

This clone was observed a handful of times. The V call is TRBV3-1 (or the pseudogene TRBV3-2), the J call TRBJ1-2, with TRBD1 matching 10 bases. J was trimmed by 8 bases and V by 5 bases; bases with no gene match: 5. The CDR3 has 13 residues. CDR1 is LGHDT and CDR2 is YNNKEL in the germline V gene (reference sequence). This CDR3 reads CASSGTGDQGYTF. The CDR3 region has the DNA TGTGCCAGCAGCGGGACAGGGGATCAAGGCTACACCTTC.

In its sample, this clone was seen a few times. The V gene is TRBV3-1 (or the pseudogene TRBV3-2), the J gene TRBJ2-7, with TRBD2 matching 7 bases. CDR3 size: 14 residues. Germline V gene sequence: CDR1 LGHDT, CDR2 YNNKEL (reference sequence). Losses at the gene ends were 4 bases for V and 2 bases for J; bases not matched to a gene: 5. This CDR3 reads CASSPRGVPYEQYF. In nucleotides, the CDR3 is TGTGCCAGCAGCCCTCGGGGGGTACCCTACGAGCAGTACTTC.

The V call is TRBV27, the J call TRBJ2-7; D ambiguous. Trimming removed 0 bases at V and 3 bases at J, with 12 bases between. The CDR3 is 15 amino acids. Germline CDR1 MNHEY, CDR2 SMNVEV (reference sequence). The CDR3 region is CASSLSGTPGYEQYF. The CDR3 DNA is TGTGCCAGCAGTTTATCGGGCACACCTGGCTACGAGCAGTACTTC.

This clone was counted once. V and J are TRBV7-3 and TRBJ1-6, with TRBD1 matching over 8 bases. V lost 6 bases to trimming and J lost 10 bases; unmatched junction nucleotides: 8. This CDR3 comprises 14 residues. Germline V gives CDR1 SGHTA, CDR2 FQGTGA. CDR3 in amino acids: CASSSTGGRSPLHF. Here the CDR3 DNA reads TGTGCCAGCAGTTCAACAGGGGGACGGTCACCCCTCCACTTT.

This chain connects TRBV6-5 to TRBJ1-6, with D unclear. Germline V gene sequence: CDR1 MNHEY, CDR2 SVGAGI. The germline V and J ends were trimmed by 4 bases and 5 bases, with 12 bases remaining between them. This CDR3 has 15 residues. The CDR3 DNA reads as TGTGCCAGCAGTTCCCGAGAGTTGAATAATTCACCCCTCCACTTT. It specifies CASSSRELNNSPLHF.

This clone was counted once. The gene calls are TRBV25-1 and TRBJ1-6; tentative D call: TRBD1 (5 bases). This CDR3 contains 15 residues. With 10 bases removed from V and 5 bases from J, the gap between germline ends came to 18 bases. In germline, CDR1 is MGHDK, CDR2 SYGVNS. The CDR3 spells CATSWGEENNSPLHF. The CDR3, as DNA: TGTGCCACCTCTTGGGGGGAGGAGAATAATTCACCCCTCCACTTT.

The chain couples TRBV11-2 to TRBJ2-1, with TRBD2 matching 7 bases. V was clipped by 3 bases and J by 9 bases; unmatched bases: 11. Germline CDR1 SGHAT, CDR2 FQNNGV. The length of the CDR3 is 15 residues. Here the CDR3 reads CASSLALGRGSEQFF. CDR3 DNA sequence: TGTGCCAGCAGCTTGGCCCTCGGGCGGGGGAGTGAGCAGTTCTTC.

This clone was observed a few times. This chain joins TRBV2 and TRBJ2-7; 7 positions match TRBD1. Unmatched junction bases numbered 6, after V lost 4 bases and J lost 9 bases. The CDR3 runs to 12 residues. Germline CDR1 and CDR2: SNHLY and FYNNEI. The CDR3 DNA reads TGTGCCAGCAGTGCTGACAGGGTTGGGCAGTACTTC. Amino acid sequence: CASSADRVGQYF.

Here the CDR3 DNA reads TGCAGTGCTAGTAAGGGGGAGGGTTTGGATACGCAGTATTTT. It specifies CSASKGEGLDTQYF. The chain employs TRBV20-1 and TRBJ2-3; tentatively, D is TRBD2 (7 bases). Trimming removed 3 bases from V and 6 bases from J, with 16 bases in between. The CDR3 is made up of 14 amino acids. The V gene's germline CDR1 is DFQATT and CDR2 SNEGSKA (reference sequence).

The chain has TRBV5-1 and TRBJ2-5; 8 bases align to TRBD2. The V gene's germline CDR1 is SGHRS and CDR2 YFSETQ. J gave up 2 bases and V 2 bases, and 5 bases lay outside the gene matches. This CDR3 has 15 amino acids. CDR3 sequence reads: CASSLNAGGQETQYF. CDR3 sequence (DNA): TGCGCCAGCAGCTTAAACGCGGGAGGTCAAGAGACCCAGTACTTC.

The J gene is TRBJ1-2, the V gene TRBV10-1; D is possibly TRBD1 (6 bases). Trimming took 7 bases from V and 1 from J, leaving 22 bases between them. The germline V gene has CDR1 WNHNN and CDR2 SYGVQD (reference sequence). This CDR3 region has 17 residues. The CDR3 loop reads CASIGSRGGGLNYGYTF. DNA of the CDR3: TGCGCCAGCATTGGCTCAAGAGGGGGGGGGCTTAACTATGGCTACACCTTC.

This chain joins TRBV2 and TRBJ1-3, with TRBD1 matching 9 bases. The V and J ends lost 4 bases and 1 base, in that order; junction bases with no gene match: 5. The CDR3 spans 16 residues. The germline gives CDR1 SNHLY, CDR2 FYNNEI. CDR3 amino acids: CASSATGGWSGNTIYF. The CDR3 nucleotides are TGTGCCAGCAGTGCGACAGGGGGTTGGTCTGGAAACACCATATATTTT.

The chain uses TRBV19 and TRBJ1-1; 9 bases agree with TRBD1. Germline lookup yields CDR1 LNHDA and CDR2 SQIVND (reference sequence). This CDR3 has 13 amino acids. The V gene end was trimmed by 6 bases and the J gene end by 3 bases; junction bases not matched to a gene: 2. CDR3 in amino acids: CASRNRGHTEAFF. The CDR3 DNA reads TGTGCCAGTAGGAACAGGGGGCACACTGAAGCTTTCTTT.

Worth noting for this clone: Other DNA sequences in the sample encode the same CDR3. The chain links TRBV27 to TRBJ2-2; D remains ambiguous. Germline CDR1 reads MNHEY; CDR2 reads SMNVEV (reference sequence). V was cut by 10 bases and J by 5 bases, with 14 bases left in between. The CDR3 covers 13 residues. CDR3 bases: TGTGCCACCAGCCCAAACGCGACCGGGGAGCTGTTTTTT. Translated: CATSPNATGELFF.

The chain has TRBV19 and TRBJ2-1; D is unclear. The CDR3 consists of 15 residues. The V end was cut by 5 bases, the J end by 3 bases, with 14 bases between. Germline lookup yields CDR1 LNHDA and CDR2 SQIVND (reference sequence). Here the CDR3 DNA reads TGTGCCAGTAGTCTTGACACCTTTTTCTACAATGAGCAGTTCTTC. It translates to CASSLDTFFYNEQFF.

The gene calls are TRBV6-1 and TRBJ2-2; no clear D gene. The V end was cut by 3 bases, the J end by 6 bases, with 20 bases between. The CDR3 covers 17 residues. CDR1 and CDR2 (germline): MNHNS, SASEGT. The CDR3 DNA reads TGTGCCAGCAGTGAGTTACTCGCCCGTTCCCTGGCCGGGGAGCTGTTTTTT. Encoded protein: CASSELLARSLAGELFF.